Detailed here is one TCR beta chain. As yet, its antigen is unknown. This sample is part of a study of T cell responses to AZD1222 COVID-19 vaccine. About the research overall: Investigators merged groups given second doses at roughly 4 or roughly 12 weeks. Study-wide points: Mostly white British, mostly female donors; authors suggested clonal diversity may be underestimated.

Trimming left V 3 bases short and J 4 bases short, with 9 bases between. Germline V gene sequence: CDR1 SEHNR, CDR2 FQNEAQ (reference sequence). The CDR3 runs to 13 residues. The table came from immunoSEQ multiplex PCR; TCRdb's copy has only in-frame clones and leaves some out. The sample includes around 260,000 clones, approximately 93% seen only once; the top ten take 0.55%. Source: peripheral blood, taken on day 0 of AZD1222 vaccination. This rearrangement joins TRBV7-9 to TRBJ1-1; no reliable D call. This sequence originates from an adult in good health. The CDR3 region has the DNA TGTGCCAGCAGCTTCCAGGAACCCACTGAAGCTTTCTTT. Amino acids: CASSFQEPTEAFF.